The 17 T cell receptor beta chains below all came from one sample that was sequenced in a study of response to subunit inactivated influenza vaccine. TCRdb used MiXCR to reprocess the RT-PCR reads, holding one entry per CDR3 protein. The sample comprises about 310,000 distinct CDR3 sequences, approximately 20% of which are singletons, and 10% rests with the top ten. The sample consisted of PBMCs from blood, taken about 20 months after vaccination. Receptors originate from a man in his fifties or sixties who received an inactivated influenza vaccine.

This clonotype was seen only a few times. At one of its ends the junction is not consistent with the germline gene, which may arise from a read error. The chain employs TRBV29-1 and TRBJ2-1, with 7 nucleotides matching TRBD1. CDR3 size: 10 residues. Germline V CDR1 and CDR2: SQVTM, ANQGSEA. CDR3 sequence reads: CSAGTDILVF. The CDR3 DNA is TGCAGCGCCGGGACAGACATTTTGGTCTTC.

The chain is built from TRBV7-2 and TRBJ1-2; D not resolved. This CDR3 spans 13 amino acids. The V end was cut by 5 bases, the J end by 6 bases, with 13 bases between. The germline V gene has CDR1 SGHTA and CDR2 FQGNSA. In DNA form, the CDR3 reads TGTGCCAGCAGCCTTGGGAGGGCCCATGGCTACACCTTC. It specifies CASSLGRAHGYTF.

J is TRBJ2-1 and V is TRBV7-9; the match to TRBD2 covers 7 bases. Germline loops: CDR1 SEHNR, CDR2 FQNEAQ (reference sequence). The CDR3 length is 16 residues. V shed 1 base and J 7 bases; nucleotides not matched to a gene: 10. The CDR3 region has the DNA TGTGCCAGCAGCTTAGTAGGCGCGGGAGCAACGAATGAGCAGTTCTTC. This codes for CASSLVGAGATNEQFF.

This clonotype was picked up many times. CDR3 region: CASSPGTSTPFRPFYTEAFF. The CDR3 nucleotides are TGCGCCAGCAGCCCCGGGACATCGACTCCTTTCCGCCCTTTCTACACTGAAGCTTTCTTT. The gene calls are TRBV5-1 and TRBJ1-1; D is possibly TRBD1 (6 bases). This CDR3 region has 20 residues. Trimming shortened V by 4 bases and J by 3 bases, and 31 bases separated the two germline ends. Germline V gene sequence: CDR1 SGHRS, CDR2 YFSETQ.

This clonotype was picked up many times. J is TRBJ1-2 and V is TRBV28; D may be TRBD1 (6 bases). The length of the CDR3 is 12 residues. The V gene lost 6 bases and the J gene lost 3 bases, with 8 bases spanning the gap. Germline V gene data show CDR1 as MDHEN and CDR2 as SYDVKM. The CDR3 DNA reads TGTGCCAGCAGCAGGACAGACTATGGCTACACCTTC. Translating gives CASSRTDYGYTF.

This clonotype was observed at least ten times. A read error may produce the germline difference seen at one junction end. The chain joins TRBV5-1 to TRBJ2-5, with 8 nucleotides matching TRBD1. The CDR3 loop spans 14 amino acids. The germline gives CDR1 SGHRS, CDR2 YFSETQ. This CDR3 reads CASSLDRVQETQYF. The DNA for the CDR3 is TGTGCCAGCAGTTTGGACAGGGTTCAAGAGACCCAGTACTTC.

There are many counts of this clonotype. This chain connects TRBV12-3 or TRBV12-4 to TRBJ1-2; D may be TRBD1 (6 bases). CDR3 length: 14 amino acids. V lost 6 bases to trimming and J lost 4 bases, with 15 bases between them. Here the CDR3 DNA reads TGTGCCAGCAGCTTTGGACAGAAACTCTATGGCTACACCTTC. This gives the protein CASSFGQKLYGYTF.

This chain joins TRBV18 and TRBJ2-5; D possibly corresponds to TRBD2 (6 bases). The CDR3 runs 16 residues. V lost 2 bases and J lost 3, with 16 bases in between. The germline gives CDR1 KGHSH, CDR2 LQKENI. CDR3 DNA sequence: TGTGCCAGCTCACCAACTAGCATCAGCTTAAAAGAGACCCAGTACTTC. Protein: CASSPTSISLKETQYF.

This clonotype showed up just a few times. The chain recombines TRBV7-9 with TRBJ2-4, with 7 nucleotides matching TRBD1. The CDR3 is 16 residues long. Germline lookup yields CDR1 SEHNR and CDR2 FQNEAQ (reference sequence). Trimming cost V 3 bases and J 0 bases; bases outside gene matches: 5. CDR3 bases: TGTGCCAGCAGCTTTAACAGGGGTTCAGCCAAAAACATTCAGTACTTC. Translating it yields CASSFNRGSAKNIQYF. Full variable domain (outside the CDR3, taken from reference TRBV7-9 and TRBJ2-4): DTGVSQNPRHKITKRGQNVTFRCDPISEHNRLYWYRQTLGQGPEFLTYFQNEAQLEKSRLLSDRFSAERPKGSFSTLEIQRTEQGDSAMYLCASSFNRGSAKNIQYFGAGTRLSVL.

This chain links TRBV2 with TRBJ2-7; 7 nucleotides align to TRBD1. The CDR3 runs 14 residues. Germline V lookup: CDR1 SNHLY, CDR2 FYNNEI. V was clipped by 1 base and J by 4 bases; unmatched bases: 4. CDR3 DNA sequence: TGTGCCAGCAGTGAAGGTGCAGGGGGTTACGAGCAGTACTTC. This sequence encodes CASSEGAGGYEQYF.

V gene TRBV6-5 combines with J gene TRBJ1-1, with D uncertain. This CDR3 has 16 residues. CDR1 is MNHEY and CDR2 is SVGAGI in the germline V gene. With 0 bases removed from V and 0 bases from J, the gap between germline ends came to 11 bases. CDR3 in DNA: TGTGCCAGCAGTTACTCCTGGAGTGGTATGAACACTGAAGCTTTCTTT. Protein: CASSYSWSGMNTEAFF.

The V gene is TRBV14, the J gene TRBJ1-4; weak D call: TRBD1 (6 bases). Germline-derived CDR1 and CDR2 are SGHDN and FVKESK. Between the trimmed V and J ends, which lost 4 bases and 3 bases, there was a span of 12 bases. This CDR3 is built from 15 residues. The CDR3 DNA follows: TGTGCCAGCAGCCCGACAGGCGGCTCTAATGAAAAACTGTTTTTT. This encodes CASSPTGGSNEKLFF.

This clonotype was seen only a few times. CDR3 protein: CAISDLESSGKTDTQYF. CDR3 nucleotide sequence: TGTGCCATCAGTGACCTCGAATCCAGCGGGAAGACAGATACGCAGTATTTT. The chain is built from TRBV10-3 and TRBJ2-3; 7 nucleotides match TRBD2. The CDR3 loop spans 17 amino acids. The germline V gene has CDR1 ENHRY and CDR2 SYGVKD. Unmatched junction bases numbered 12, after V lost 3 bases and J lost 3 bases.

The genes are TRBV29-1 and TRBJ2-1; the D is unclear. V gave up 7 bases and J gave up 10 bases, with 20 bases separating them. Germline V lookup: CDR1 SQVTM, CDR2 ANQGSEA. The CDR3 length is 13 residues. CDR3 loop: CSEIKLHSREQFF. The CDR3 bases are TGCAGCGAGATAAAGCTACATAGTCGGGAGCAGTTCTTC.

This clonotype was found many times. This chain connects TRBV5-1 to TRBJ1-5; D call uncertain. Germline-derived CDR1 and CDR2 are SGHRS and YFSETQ. V was clipped by 0 bases and J by 9 bases, with 13 bases between them. The CDR3 contains 14 residues. CDR3 sequence reads: CASSLAPEEGPQHF. The DNA of the CDR3 is TGCGCCAGCAGCTTGGCCCCGGAAGAGGGGCCCCAGCATTTT.

The chain couples TRBV27 to TRBJ2-4; D might be TRBD2 (6 bases). Trimming cost V 10 bases and J 6 bases, with 13 bases left between them. This CDR3 region has 12 residues. CDR1 is MNHEY, CDR2 SMNVEV, per germline (reference sequence). The CDR3 nucleotides read TGTGCCACCGGGTCGGAGGGAAACATTCAGTACTTC. This gives the protein CATGSEGNIQYF.

This clonotype has at least ten counts. This chain uses TRBV5-5 with TRBJ1-3; D may be TRBD1 (5 bases). Looked up from germline, CDR1 is SGHKS and CDR2 is YYEKEE (reference sequence). The germline V and J ends were trimmed by 5 bases and 6 bases, with 15 bases remaining between them. CDR3 length equals 14 residues. CDR3 sequence: CASSRWDELNTIYF. In DNA, the CDR3 is TGTGCCAGCAGTAGGTGGGACGAACTAAACACCATATATTTT.